The T cell receptor (beta chain) under discussion was sequenced for a study of Ad26.COV2.S vaccination and SARS-CoV-2 variants. CDR1 and CDR2 from the germline V gene are SGHRS and YFSETQ. The CDR3 covers 16 residues. With 2 bases removed from V and 1 base from J, the gap between germline ends came to 14 bases. Measured with immunoSEQ multiplex PCR; TCRdb has only the in-frame clones, and not every one. This table has some 420,000 clones, roughly 90% appearing once. Treatment noted: around 19 received Ad26.COV2.S at low or high dose, single or two shots; several received placebo; per-sample allocation not given. Collection of samples fell on day 63 after the first vaccine or placebo injection.

The receptor was isolated from a person between 18 and 59 years old who received the Ad26.COV2.S COVID-19 vaccine or a placebo. V and J are TRBV5-1 and TRBJ2-3, with D perhaps TRBD1 or TRBD2 (5 bases each). Sample: peripheral blood, taken in a trial of Ad26.COV2.S vaccine versus placebo. The CDR3 DNA reads as TGCGCCAGCAGCTTATTGGCGCAGGGACGCACAGATACGCAGTATTTT. Protein product: CASSLLAQGRTDTQYF. The variable domain in full, completed from reference TRBV5-1 and TRBJ2-3, reads KAGVTQTPRYLIKTRGQQVTLSCSPISGHRSVSWYQQTPGQGLQFLFEYFSETQRNKGNFPGRFSGRQFSNSRSEMNVSTLELGDSALYLCASSLLAQGRTDTQYFGPGTRLTVL.